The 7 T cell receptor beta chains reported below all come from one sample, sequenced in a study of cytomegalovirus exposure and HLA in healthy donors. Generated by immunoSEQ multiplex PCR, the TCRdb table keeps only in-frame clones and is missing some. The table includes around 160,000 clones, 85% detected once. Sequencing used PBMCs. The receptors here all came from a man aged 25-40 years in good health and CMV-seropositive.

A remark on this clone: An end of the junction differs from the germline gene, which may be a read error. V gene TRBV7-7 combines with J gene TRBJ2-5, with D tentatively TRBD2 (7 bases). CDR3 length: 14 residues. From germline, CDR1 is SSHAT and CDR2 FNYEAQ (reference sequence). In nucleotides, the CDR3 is TGTGCTAGCAGCTTAGCGAGGGGGGGTGAGACCCAGTACTTC. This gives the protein CASSLARGGETQYF. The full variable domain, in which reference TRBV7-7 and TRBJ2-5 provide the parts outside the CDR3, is GAGVSQSPRYKVTKRGQDVTLRCDPISSHATLYWYQQALGQGPEFLTYFNYEAQPDKSGLPSDRFSAERPEGSISTLTIQRTEQRDSAMYRCASSLARGGETQYFGPGTRLLVL.

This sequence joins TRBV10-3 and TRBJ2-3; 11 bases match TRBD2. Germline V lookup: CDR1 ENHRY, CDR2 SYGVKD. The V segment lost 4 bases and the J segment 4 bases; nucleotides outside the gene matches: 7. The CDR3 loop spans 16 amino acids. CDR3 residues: CAISAQASGGPDTQYF. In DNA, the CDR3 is TGTGCCATCAGTGCTCAGGCTAGCGGGGGGCCAGATACGCAGTATTTT.

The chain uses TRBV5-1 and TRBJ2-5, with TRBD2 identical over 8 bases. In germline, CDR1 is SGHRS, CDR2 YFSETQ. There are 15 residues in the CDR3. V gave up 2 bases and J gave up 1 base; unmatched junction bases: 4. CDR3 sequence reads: CASSLSGGTQETQYF. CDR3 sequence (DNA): TGCGCCAGCAGCTTAAGCGGGGGTACCCAAGAGACCCAGTACTTC.

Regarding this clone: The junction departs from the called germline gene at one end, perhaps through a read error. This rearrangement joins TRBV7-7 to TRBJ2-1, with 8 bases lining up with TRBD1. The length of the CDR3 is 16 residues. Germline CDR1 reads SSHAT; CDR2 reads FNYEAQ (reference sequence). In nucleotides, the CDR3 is TGTGCTAGCAGCCCTCGGACAGGGAGGACAGGCAATGAGCAGTTCTTC. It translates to CASSPRTGRTGNEQFF.

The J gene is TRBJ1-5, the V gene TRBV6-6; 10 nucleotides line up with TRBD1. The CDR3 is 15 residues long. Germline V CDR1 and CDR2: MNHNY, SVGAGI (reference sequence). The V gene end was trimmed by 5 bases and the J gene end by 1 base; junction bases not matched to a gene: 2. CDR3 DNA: TGTGCCAGCAGTCGGGGACAGGGGAGCAATCAGCCCCAGCATTTT. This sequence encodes CASSRGQGSNQPQHF.

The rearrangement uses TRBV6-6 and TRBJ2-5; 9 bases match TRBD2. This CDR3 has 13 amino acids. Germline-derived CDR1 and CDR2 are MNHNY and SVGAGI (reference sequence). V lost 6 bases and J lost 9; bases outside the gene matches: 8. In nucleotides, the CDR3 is TGTGCCAGCAGCTTGACTAGCGGAAGGGCCCAGTACTTC. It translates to CASSLTSGRAQYF.

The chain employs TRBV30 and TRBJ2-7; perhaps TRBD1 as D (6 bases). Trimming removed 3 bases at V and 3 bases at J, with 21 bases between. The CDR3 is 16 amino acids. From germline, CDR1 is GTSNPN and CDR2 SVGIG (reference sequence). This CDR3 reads CAWSPSKGRGDYEQYF. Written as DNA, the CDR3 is TGTGCCTGGAGCCCAAGTAAAGGCAGGGGCGACTACGAGCAGTACTTC.